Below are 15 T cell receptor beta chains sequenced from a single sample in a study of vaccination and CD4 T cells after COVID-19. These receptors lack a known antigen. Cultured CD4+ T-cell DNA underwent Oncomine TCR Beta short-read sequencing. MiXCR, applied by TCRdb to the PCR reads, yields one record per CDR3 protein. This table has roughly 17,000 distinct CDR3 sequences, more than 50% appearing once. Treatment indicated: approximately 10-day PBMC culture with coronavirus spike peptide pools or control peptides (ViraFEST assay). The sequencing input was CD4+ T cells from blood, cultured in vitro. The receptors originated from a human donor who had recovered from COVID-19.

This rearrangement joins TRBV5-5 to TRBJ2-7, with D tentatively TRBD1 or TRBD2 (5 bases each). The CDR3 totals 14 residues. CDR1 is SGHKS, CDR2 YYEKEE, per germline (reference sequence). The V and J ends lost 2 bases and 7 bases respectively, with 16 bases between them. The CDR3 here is CASSLVVAEGEQYF. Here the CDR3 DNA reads TGTGCCAGCAGCTTAGTTGTCGCTGAGGGGGAGCAGTACTTC.

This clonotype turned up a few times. The CDR3 nucleotides are TGTGCCAGCAGCGCCGGACAGGGCCCGCGAGAGACCCAGTACTTC. Translated, it gives CASSAGQGPRETQYF. The chain employs TRBV2 and TRBJ2-5; TRBD1 matches at 8 bases. CDR3 length: 15 amino acids. With 6 bases clipped from V and 4 bases from J, the junction kept 10 bases outside the gene matches. The germline gives CDR1 SNHLY, CDR2 FYNNEI.

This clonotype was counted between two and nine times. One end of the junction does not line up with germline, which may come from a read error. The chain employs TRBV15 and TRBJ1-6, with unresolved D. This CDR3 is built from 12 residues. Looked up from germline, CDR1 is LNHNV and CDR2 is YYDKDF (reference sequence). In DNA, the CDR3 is TGTGCCACCAGCAGAGACAGTTCAGCCCTCCACTTT. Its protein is CATSRDSSALHF.

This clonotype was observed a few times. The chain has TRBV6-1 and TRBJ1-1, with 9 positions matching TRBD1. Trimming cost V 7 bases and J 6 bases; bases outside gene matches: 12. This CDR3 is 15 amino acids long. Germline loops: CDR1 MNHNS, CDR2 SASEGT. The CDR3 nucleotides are TGTGCCAGCACTCCCTTCAAAGGGACAGGGCCTGAAGCTTTCTTT. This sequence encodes CASTPFKGTGPEAFF.

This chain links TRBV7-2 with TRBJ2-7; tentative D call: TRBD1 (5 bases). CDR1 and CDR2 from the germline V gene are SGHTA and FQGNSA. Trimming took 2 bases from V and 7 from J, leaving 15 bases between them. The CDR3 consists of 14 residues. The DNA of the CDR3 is TGTGCCAGCAGCTTAATGAGACAGTCAGAAGAGCAGTACTTC. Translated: CASSLMRQSEEQYF.

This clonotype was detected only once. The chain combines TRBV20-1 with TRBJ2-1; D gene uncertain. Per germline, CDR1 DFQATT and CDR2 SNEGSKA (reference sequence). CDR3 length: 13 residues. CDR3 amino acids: CRVRSSSYNEQFF. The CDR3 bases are TGCAGGGTTCGGAGTAGCTCCTACAATGAGCAGTTCTTC.

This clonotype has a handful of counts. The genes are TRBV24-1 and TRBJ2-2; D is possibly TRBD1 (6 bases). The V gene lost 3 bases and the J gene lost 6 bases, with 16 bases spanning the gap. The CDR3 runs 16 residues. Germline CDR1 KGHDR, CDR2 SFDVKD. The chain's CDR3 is CATSDPGGRAPGELFF. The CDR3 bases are TGTGCCACCAGTGATCCTGGGGGCAGAGCGCCCGGGGAGCTGTTTTTT.

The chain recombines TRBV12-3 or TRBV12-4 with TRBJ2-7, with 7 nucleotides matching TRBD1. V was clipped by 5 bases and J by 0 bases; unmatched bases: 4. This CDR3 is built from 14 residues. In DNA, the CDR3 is TGTGCCAGCAGTCGGACAGGATCCTCCTACGAGCAGTACTTC. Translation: CASSRTGSSYEQYF.

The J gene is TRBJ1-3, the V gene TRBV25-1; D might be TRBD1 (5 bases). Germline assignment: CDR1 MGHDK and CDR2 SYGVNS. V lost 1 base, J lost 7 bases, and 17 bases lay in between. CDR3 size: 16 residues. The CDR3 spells CASSELGRANVNTIYF. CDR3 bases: TGTGCCAGCAGTGAATTGGGCAGGGCTAATGTGAACACCATATATTTT.

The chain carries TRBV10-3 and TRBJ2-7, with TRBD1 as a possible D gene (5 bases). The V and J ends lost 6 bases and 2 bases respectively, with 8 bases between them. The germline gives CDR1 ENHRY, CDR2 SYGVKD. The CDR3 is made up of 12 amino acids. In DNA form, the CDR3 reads TGTGCCATCAGCAGGGAAGCCTACGAGCAGTACTTC. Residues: CAISREAYEQYF.

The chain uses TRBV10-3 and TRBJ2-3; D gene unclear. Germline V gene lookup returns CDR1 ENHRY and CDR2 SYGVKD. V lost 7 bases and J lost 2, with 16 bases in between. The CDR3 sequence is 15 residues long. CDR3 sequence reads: CAITEDGSDTDTQYF. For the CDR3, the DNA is TGTGCCATCACCGAGGACGGATCGGACACAGATACGCAGTATTTT.

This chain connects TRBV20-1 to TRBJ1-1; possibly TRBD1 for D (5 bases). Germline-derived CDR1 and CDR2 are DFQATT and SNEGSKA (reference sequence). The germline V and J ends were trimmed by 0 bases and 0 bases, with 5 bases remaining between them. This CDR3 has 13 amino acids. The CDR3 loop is CSARDRVNTEAFF. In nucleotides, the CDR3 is TGCAGTGCTAGAGACAGGGTGAACACTGAAGCTTTCTTT.

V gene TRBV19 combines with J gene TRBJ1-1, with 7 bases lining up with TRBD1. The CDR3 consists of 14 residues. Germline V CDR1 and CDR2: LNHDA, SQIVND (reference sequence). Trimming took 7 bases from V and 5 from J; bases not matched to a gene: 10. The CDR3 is CASTRQGVRTEAFF. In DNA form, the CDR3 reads TGTGCCAGTACCCGACAGGGTGTAAGGACTGAAGCTTTCTTT.

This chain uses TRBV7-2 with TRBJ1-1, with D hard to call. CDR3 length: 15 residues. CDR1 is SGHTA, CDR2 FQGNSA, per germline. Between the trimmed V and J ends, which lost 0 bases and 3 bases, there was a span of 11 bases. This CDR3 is CASSLASHSDTEAFF. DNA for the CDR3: TGTGCCAGCAGCTTAGCGAGCCACTCGGACACTGAAGCTTTCTTT.

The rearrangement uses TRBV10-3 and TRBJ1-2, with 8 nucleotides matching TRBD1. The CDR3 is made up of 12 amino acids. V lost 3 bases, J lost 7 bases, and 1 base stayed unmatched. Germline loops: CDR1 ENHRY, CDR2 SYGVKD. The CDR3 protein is CAISDRGLGYTF. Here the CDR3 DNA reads TGTGCCATCAGTGACAGGGGGCTTGGCTACACCTTC.